This TCR beta chain is from a study of human T cells and chemical hapten exposure (dated by TCRdb to the early 2020s). Study-wide context: For sensitization, 2% DPC in acetone was applied to a roughly 2 cm by roughly 2 cm area of upper inner arm skin. The libraries were sequenced as a pool, and the TCR yield per sample differed mostly because of small variations in library volumes within the pool. Blood for TCR sequencing was provided by twenty-nine alopecia patients at one to four time points (pre-sensitization, 2, 6 and 24 weeks). Throughout the approximately 23-week study period, patients were also given weekly therapeutic DPC doses on the scalp. The mostly female patient cohort included alopecia areata with under or over 50% scalp involvement, alopecia totalis and alopecia universalis. Patch testing on the upper back used Finn chambers containing 0.01% DPC, with scoring done after 6 days according to International Contact Dermatitis Research Group standards. The study tracked peripheral blood TCR repertoire changes in vivo during primary and secondary sensitization to the hapten diphenylcyclopropenone (DPC) in alopecia patients. Blood was sampled from patients pre-sensitization (week 0) and at 2, 6 and about 24 weeks after DPC sensitization. Points the paper makes about the study in general: Expanded TCRs formed significantly more large CDR3 similarity clusters than pre-sensitization or healthy control sets, consistent with antigen-driven responses. After repeated subsampling, changes were observed in the strength of the expansion versus patch-test correlation and in the threshold at which the correlation became significant. Because every patient had alopecia, a presumed autoimmune disease, the patients' immune response might differ from that of healthy individuals. DPC sensitization did not change the number of TCRs with a frequency above 1 in 1000, and there was no evidence of changes in global repertoire structure. A positive correlation was found between the number of PT1 expanded TCRs and patch test score, with significance reached at thresholds 8, 16 and 32 but not 4.

Receptor libraries were prepared by RACE. The reads were generated on a NextSeq 500. During library preparation, unique molecular identifiers were attached to individual cDNA molecules so that TCRs could be counted quantitatively and reproducibly. For every blood RNA sample, sequencing covered both the TCR alpha and TCR beta chains. On the authors' methods: The median number of TCRs per sample was approximately 93,000, ranging from 23,224 to 690,600. V, J and CDR3 annotation of the TCR reads was performed with the Decombinator software suite. Every sample was subsampled to the same number of TCRs (28,000) for the PS versus PT1 abundance plots. Expanded TCRs were defined as absent before sensitization and observed at least eight times at the 2-week time point. TCRdb's own reprocessing of the public reads used fastp at Q25 and MiXCR and kept productive beta chains. Identical CDR3 protein sequences are pooled into one entry, listed with their most common genes and DNA. These V and J calls derive from TCRdb rather than the authors' analysis. The sample table shows some 84,000 distinct CDR3 sequences, and under 11% are seen once. In total, the top ten clones hold 5% of the sample.

Trimming at the junction amounts to 4 bases on V and 7 bases on J, and the germline ends lie 18 bases apart. CDR1 SGHRS and CDR2 YFSETQ are derived from the germline V gene. The CDR3 covers 15 residues, taking in both the cysteine and the phenylalanine. Only the CDR3 DNA is retained, 45 bases long and in frame from the first base. As to this clonotype: Its antigen remains unidentified. Per-base quality was not reported, and no clone a single base away is much larger than it.

Per the publication, the time point label means: patch test 2, 6 weeks after DPC sensitization. The treatment or condition label corresponds to: therapeutic diphenylcyclopropenone sensitization with weekly scalp DPC. At each patch-test visit, blood was drawn before the patch test was applied. Eligible patients were aged 18 to 70, diagnosed with alopecia, deemed suitable for DPC therapy, and excluded if pregnant. Total RNA was extracted from unfractionated whole blood collected in Tempus Blood RNA tubes. This receptor was taken from a woman aged 45-65 years with alopecia areata. Some clones in this sample may be carry-over from other donors' samples. The input for sequencing was whole blood, taken in connection with sensitization to the hapten diphenylcyclopropenone (DPC). The receptor chain draws on TRBV5-1 and TRBJ1-5; tentative D gene TRBD1, with 6 bases matching. DNA sequence: TGCGCCAGCAGCCCGGGACACCCGACGGGGCAGCCCCAGCATTTT. The resulting protein is CASSPGHPTGQPQHF.